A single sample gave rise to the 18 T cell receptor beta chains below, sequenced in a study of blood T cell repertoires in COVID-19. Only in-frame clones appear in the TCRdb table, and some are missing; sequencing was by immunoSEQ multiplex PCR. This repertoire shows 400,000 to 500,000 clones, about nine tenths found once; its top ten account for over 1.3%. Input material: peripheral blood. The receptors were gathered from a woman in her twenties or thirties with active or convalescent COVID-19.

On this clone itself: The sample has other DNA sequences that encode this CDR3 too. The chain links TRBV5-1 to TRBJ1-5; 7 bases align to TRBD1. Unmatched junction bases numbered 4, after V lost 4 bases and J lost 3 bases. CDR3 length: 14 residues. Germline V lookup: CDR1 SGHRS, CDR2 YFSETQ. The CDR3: CASSPGQDNQPQHF. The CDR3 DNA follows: TGCGCCAGCAGCCCCGGACAGGACAATCAGCCCCAGCATTTT.

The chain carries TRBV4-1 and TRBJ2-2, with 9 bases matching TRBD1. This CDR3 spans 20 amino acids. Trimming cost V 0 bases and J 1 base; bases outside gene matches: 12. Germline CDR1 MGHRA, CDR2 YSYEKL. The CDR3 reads CASSQDPSTRQGGNTGELFF. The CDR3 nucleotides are TGCGCCAGCAGCCAAGATCCTTCGACTAGACAGGGGGGGAACACCGGGGAGCTGTTTTTT.

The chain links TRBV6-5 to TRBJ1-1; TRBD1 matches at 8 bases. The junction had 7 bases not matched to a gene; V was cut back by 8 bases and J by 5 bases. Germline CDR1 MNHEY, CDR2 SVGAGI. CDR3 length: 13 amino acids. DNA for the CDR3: TGTGCCAGCCGGACAGGGATTTCTACTGAAGCTTTCTTT. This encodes CASRTGISTEAFF.

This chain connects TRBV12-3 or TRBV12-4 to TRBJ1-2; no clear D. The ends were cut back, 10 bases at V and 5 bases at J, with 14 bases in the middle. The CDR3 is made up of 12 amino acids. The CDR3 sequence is CATGSGGYGYTF. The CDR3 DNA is TGTGCCACCGGGTCCGGCGGGTATGGCTACACCTTC.

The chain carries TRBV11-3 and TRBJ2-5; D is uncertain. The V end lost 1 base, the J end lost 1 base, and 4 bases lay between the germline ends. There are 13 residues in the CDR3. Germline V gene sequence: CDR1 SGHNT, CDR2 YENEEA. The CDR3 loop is CASSLGGQETQYF. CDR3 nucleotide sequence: TGTGCCAGCAGCTTAGGCGGCCAAGAGACCCAGTACTTC.

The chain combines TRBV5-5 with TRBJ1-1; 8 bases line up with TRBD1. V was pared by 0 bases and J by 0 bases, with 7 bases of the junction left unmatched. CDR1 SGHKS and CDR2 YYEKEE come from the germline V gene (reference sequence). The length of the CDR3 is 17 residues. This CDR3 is CASSLAGGGSMNTEAFF. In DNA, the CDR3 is TGTGCCAGCAGCTTGGCAGGGGGCGGCTCCATGAACACTGAAGCTTTCTTT.

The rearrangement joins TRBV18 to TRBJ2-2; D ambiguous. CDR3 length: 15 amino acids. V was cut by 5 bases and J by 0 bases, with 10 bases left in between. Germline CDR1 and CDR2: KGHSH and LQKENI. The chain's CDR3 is CASSTSEANTGELFF. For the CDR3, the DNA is TGTGCCAGCTCAACCAGCGAGGCGAACACCGGGGAGCTGTTTTTT.

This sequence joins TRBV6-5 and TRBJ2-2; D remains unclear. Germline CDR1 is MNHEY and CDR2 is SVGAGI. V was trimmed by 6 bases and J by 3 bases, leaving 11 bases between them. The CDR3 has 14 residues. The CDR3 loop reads CASRGWPDTGELFF. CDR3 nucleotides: TGTGCCAGCAGGGGCTGGCCGGACACCGGGGAGCTGTTTTTT.

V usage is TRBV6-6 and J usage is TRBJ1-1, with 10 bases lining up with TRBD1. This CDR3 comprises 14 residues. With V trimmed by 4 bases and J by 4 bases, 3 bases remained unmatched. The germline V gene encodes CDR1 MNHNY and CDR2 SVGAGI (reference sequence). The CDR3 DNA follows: TGTGCCAGCAGTTTTGACAGGGGGCTCACTGAAGCTTTCTTT. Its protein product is CASSFDRGLTEAFF.

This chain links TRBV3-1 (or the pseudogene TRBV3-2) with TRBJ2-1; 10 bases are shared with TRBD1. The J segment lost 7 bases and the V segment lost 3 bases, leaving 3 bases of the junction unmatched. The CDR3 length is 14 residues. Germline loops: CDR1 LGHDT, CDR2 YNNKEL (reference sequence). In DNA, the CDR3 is TGTGCCAGCAGCCATGGACAGGGGGGGAATGAGCAGTTCTTC. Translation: CASSHGQGGNEQFF.

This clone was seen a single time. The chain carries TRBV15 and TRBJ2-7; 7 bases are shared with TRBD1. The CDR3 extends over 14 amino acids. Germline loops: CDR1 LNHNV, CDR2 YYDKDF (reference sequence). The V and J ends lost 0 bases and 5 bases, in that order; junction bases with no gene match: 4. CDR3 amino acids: CATSREDRVHEQYF. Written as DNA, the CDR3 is TGTGCCACCAGCAGAGAAGACAGGGTGCACGAGCAGTACTTC.

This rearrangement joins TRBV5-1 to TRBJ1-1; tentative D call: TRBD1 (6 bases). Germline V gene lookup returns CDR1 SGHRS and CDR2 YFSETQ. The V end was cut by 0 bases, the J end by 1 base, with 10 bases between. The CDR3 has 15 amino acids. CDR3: CASSLVARGNTEAFF. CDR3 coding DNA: TGCGCCAGCAGCTTGGTTGCCAGGGGGAACACTGAAGCTTTCTTT.

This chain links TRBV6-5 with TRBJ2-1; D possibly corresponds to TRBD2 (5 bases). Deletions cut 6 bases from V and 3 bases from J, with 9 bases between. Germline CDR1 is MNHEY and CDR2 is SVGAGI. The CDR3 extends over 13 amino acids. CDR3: CASRDTSYNEQFF. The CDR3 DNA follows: TGTGCCAGCAGGGATACTAGCTACAATGAGCAGTTCTTC.

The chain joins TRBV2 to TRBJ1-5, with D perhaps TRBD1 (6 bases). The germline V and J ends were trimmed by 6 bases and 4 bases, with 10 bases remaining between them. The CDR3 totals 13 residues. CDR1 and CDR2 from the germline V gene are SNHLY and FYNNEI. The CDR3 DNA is TGTGCCAGCAGGCGGACAGAAAATCAGCCCCAGCATTTT. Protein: CASRRTENQPQHF.

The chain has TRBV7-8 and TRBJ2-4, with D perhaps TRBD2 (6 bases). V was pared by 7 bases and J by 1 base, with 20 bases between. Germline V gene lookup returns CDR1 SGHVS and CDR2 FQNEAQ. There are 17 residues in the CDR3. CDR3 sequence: CASMGGPGWGAKNIQYF. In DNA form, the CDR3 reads TGTGCCAGCATGGGGGGACCAGGGTGGGGCGCCAAAAACATTCAGTACTTC.

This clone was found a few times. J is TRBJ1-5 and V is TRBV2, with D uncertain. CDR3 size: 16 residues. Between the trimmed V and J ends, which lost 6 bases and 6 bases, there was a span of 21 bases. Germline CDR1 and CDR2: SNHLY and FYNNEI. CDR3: CASREDRSGIFQPQHF. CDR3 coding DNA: TGTGCCAGCAGGGAGGACCGGTCGGGGATTTTTCAGCCCCAGCATTTT.

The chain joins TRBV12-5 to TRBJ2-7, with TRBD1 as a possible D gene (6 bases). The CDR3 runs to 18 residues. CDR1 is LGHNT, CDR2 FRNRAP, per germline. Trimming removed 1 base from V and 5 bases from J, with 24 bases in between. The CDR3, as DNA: TGTGCTAGTGGTTTGGGCCCTAAACAAAAAAGACAGGTAGACGAGCAGTACTTC. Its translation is CASGLGPKQKRQVDEQYF. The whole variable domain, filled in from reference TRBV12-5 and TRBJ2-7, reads DARVTQTPRHKVTEMGQEVTMRCQPILGHNTVFWYRQTMMQGLELLAYFRNRAPLDDSGMPKDRFSAEMPDATLATLKIQPSEPRDSAVYFCASGLGPKQKRQVDEQYFGPGTRLTVT.

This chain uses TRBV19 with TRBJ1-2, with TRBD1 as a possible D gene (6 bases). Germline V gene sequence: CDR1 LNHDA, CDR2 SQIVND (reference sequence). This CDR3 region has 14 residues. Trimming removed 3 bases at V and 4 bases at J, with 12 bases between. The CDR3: CASSIPGRGYGYTF. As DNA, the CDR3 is TGTGCCAGTAGTATCCCTGGCAGGGGCTATGGCTACACCTTC.